Each of the 12 T cell receptor beta chains below was sequenced from the same sample in a study of blood T cells in healthy people across ages. Together with a sample-barcoded 5' primer, a J-beta primer mix was included in a second PCR lasting about 7 to 11 cycles. TCRdb processed the 5' RACE reads anew with MiXCR; each CDR3 protein has one entry. In the table there are approximately 770,000 distinct CDR3 sequences, 58% of which are singletons. The sample consisted of blood. These receptors came from a man aged 30 to 39 in good health.

The chain carries TRBV20-1 and TRBJ2-3, with TRBD2 matching 11 bases. This CDR3 region has 14 residues. The germline CDR1 and CDR2 sequences are DFQATT and SNEGSKA (reference sequence). V lost 4 bases, J lost 4 bases, and 4 bases stayed unmatched. DNA of the CDR3: TGCAGTGCTATAGATAGCGGGGGGGCAGATACGCAGTATTTT. This sequence encodes CSAIDSGGADTQYF.

The chain employs TRBV10-2 and TRBJ2-5; D may be TRBD2 (6 bases). CDR3 length: 14 residues. CDR1 is WSHSY and CDR2 is SAAADI in the germline V gene. The ends were cut back, 0 bases at V and 11 bases at J, with 16 bases in the middle. For the CDR3, the DNA is TGCGCCAGCAGTGAGTCCCTACTCGGGGGTAAGCAGTACTTC. It is translated as CASSESLLGGKQYF.

The rearrangement links TRBV12-2 to TRBJ2-4. The J call is uncertain, as TRBJ2-7 better fits the DNA end. TRBV12-2 constitutes a pseudogene. This CDR3 has 14 residues. The CDR3 here is CASRFRVIPYEQYF. CDR3 bases: TGTGCAAGTCGCTTTCGAGTGATACCCTACGAGCAGTACTTC.

The chain is built from TRBV10-3 and TRBJ2-5; possible D gene TRBD2, 5 bases. The CDR3 runs 15 residues. Germline-derived CDR1 and CDR2 are ENHRY and SYGVKD. Trimming cost V 1 base and J 11 bases, with 20 bases left between them. The DNA for the CDR3 is TGTGCCATCAGTGAGTTTGCGGACCGGTTTAGGGAGCAGTACTTC. It specifies CAISEFADRFREQYF.

The rearrangement links TRBV4-3 to TRBJ2-2; the D is unclear. This CDR3 has 16 amino acids. The V gene's germline CDR1 is LGHNA and CDR2 YSLEER. V was clipped by 1 base and J by 4 bases, with 13 bases between them. CDR3 bases: TGCGCCAGCAGCCAAGGTGGATGGCCGACCACCGGGGAGCTGTTTTTT. This codes for CASSQGGWPTTGELFF.

J is TRBJ2-7 and V is TRBV4-2; D ambiguous. The CDR3 is 14 amino acids. Trimming pared 1 base from V and 5 bases from J, leaving 12 bases between. Germline V gives CDR1 LGHNA, CDR2 YNFKEQ. In DNA form, the CDR3 reads TGTGCCAGCAGCCAAGGAGGATTGTTGAACGAGCAGTACTTC. Residues: CASSQGGLLNEQYF.

The chain couples TRBV25-1 to TRBJ2-3; D possibly corresponds to TRBD2 (5 bases). This CDR3 comprises 18 residues. CDR1 and CDR2 (germline): MGHDK, SYGVNS. Trimming took off 6 bases at V and 2 bases at J, with 24 bases between the two ends. The CDR3: CASSPLEGGAYSTDTQYF. The DNA for the CDR3 is TGTGCCAGCAGCCCCCTCGAGGGTGGCGCTTATTCCACAGATACGCAGTATTTT.

This clonotype was counted a few times. This chain uses TRBV9 with TRBJ2-5, with D maybe TRBD1 (6 bases). Trimming left V 0 bases short and J 5 bases short, with 11 bases between. The CDR3 is 14 amino acids. From germline, CDR1 is SGDLS and CDR2 YYNGEE. For the CDR3, the DNA is TGTGCCAGCAGCGTAGATACAGGGACGGAGACCCAGTACTTC. Translated, it gives CASSVDTGTETQYF.

The rearrangement uses TRBV20-1 and TRBJ2-4; D might be TRBD1 (6 bases). The J call could be wrong; TRBJ2-7 is a better fit for the DNA end. The CDR3 loop spans 13 amino acids. In germline, CDR1 is DFQATT, CDR2 SNEGSKA (reference sequence). The CDR3 nucleotides read TGCAGCGGAAAGACAGGCCTAACCTACGAGCAGTACTTC. It translates to CSGKTGLTYEQYF.

The CDR3 loop reads CSASPQDEKLFF. The CDR3 DNA reads TGCAGTGCTAGTCCGCAGGATGAAAAACTGTTTTTT. V usage is TRBV20-1 and J usage is TRBJ1-4; D remains ambiguous. V lost 3 bases, J lost 6 bases, and 8 bases lay in between. CDR1 is DFQATT and CDR2 is SNEGSKA in the germline V gene (reference sequence). The CDR3 runs to 12 residues.

A remark on this clonotype: Its ends do not fully match the called genes, so a read error is possible. The chain is built from TRBV20-1 and TRBJ1-2, with unresolved D. This CDR3 is 13 amino acids long. CDR1 is DFQATT and CDR2 is SNEGSKA in the germline V gene (reference sequence). CDR3 protein: CSARVGQRYGYTF. The CDR3 region has the DNA TGCAGTGCCAGAGTCGGGCAGCGGTATGGCTACACCTTC.

Here the CDR3 DNA reads TGTGCCACCAGCATGGGACAGGATCACTACGAGCAGTACTTC. Amino acid sequence: CATSMGQDHYEQYF. This chain connects TRBV15 to TRBJ2-7; TRBD1 matches at 8 bases. The J segment lost 3 bases and the V segment lost 4 bases, leaving 5 bases of the junction unmatched. The CDR3 is 14 amino acids. Germline CDR1 reads LNHNV; CDR2 reads YYDKDF (reference sequence).